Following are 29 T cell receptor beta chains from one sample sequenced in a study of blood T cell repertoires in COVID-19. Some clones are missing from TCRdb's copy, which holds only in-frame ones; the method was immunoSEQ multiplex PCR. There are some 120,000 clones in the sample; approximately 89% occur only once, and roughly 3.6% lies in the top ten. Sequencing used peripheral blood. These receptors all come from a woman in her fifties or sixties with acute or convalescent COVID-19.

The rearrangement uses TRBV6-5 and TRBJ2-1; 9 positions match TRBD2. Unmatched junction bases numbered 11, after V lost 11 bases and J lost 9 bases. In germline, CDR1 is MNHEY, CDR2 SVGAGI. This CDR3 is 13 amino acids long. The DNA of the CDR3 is TGTGCCGGTTCGCGGACTAGCGTGGGTGAGCAGTTCTTC. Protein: CAGSRTSVGEQFF.

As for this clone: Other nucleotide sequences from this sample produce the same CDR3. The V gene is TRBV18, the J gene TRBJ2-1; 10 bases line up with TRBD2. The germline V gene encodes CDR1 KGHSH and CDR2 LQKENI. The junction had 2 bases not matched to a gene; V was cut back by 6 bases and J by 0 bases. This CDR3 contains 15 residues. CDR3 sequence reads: CASSPSGSSYNEQFF. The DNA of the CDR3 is TGTGCCAGCTCTCCTAGCGGGAGCTCCTACAATGAGCAGTTCTTC.

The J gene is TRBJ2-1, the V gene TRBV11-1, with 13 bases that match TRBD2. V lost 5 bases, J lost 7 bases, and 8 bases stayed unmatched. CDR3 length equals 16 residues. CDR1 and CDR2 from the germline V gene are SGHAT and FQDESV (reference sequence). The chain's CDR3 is CASSGRTSGSGNEQFF. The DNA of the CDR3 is TGTGCCAGCAGCGGGAGGACTAGCGGGAGTGGTAATGAGCAGTTCTTC. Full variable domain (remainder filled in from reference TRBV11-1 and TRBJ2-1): EAEVAQSPRYKITEKSQAVAFWCDPISGHATLYWYRQILGQGPELLVQFQDESVVDDSQLPKDRFSAERLKGVDSTLKIQPAELGDSAMYLCASSGRTSGSGNEQFFGPGTRLTVL.

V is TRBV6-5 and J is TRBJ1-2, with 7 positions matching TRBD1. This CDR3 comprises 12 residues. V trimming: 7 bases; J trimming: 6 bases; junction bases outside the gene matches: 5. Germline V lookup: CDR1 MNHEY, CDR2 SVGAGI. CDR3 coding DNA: TGTGCCAGCACAACTGACAGGGATGGCTACACCTTC. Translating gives CASTTDRDGYTF.

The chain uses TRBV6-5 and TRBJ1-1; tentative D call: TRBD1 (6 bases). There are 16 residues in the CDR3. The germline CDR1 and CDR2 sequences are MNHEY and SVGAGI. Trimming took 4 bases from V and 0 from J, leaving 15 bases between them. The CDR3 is CASSFFAGTLNTEAFF. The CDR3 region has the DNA TGTGCCAGCAGTTTTTTTGCCGGGACACTGAACACTGAAGCTTTCTTT.

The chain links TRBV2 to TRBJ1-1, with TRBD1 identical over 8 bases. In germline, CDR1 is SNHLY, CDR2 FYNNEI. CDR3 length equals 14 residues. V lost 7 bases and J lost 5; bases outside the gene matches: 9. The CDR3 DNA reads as TGTGCCAGCAACTTGGACAGGGTATTAACTGAAGCTTTCTTT. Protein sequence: CASNLDRVLTEAFF.

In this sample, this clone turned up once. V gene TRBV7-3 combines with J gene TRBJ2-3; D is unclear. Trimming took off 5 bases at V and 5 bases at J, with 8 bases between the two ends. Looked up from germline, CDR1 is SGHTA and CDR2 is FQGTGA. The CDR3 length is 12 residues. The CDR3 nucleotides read TGTGCCAGCAGCCCCTCGGGAGATACGCAGTATTTT. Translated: CASSPSGDTQYF.

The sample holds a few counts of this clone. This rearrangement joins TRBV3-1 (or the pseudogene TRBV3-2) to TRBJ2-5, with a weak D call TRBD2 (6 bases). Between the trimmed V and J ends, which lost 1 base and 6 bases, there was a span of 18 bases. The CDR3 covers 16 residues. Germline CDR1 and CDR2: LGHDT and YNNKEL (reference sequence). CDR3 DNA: TGTGCCAGCAGCCAAGCCTTGGCGGGACCTCACCAGACCCAGTACTTC. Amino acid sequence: CASSQALAGPHQTQYF.

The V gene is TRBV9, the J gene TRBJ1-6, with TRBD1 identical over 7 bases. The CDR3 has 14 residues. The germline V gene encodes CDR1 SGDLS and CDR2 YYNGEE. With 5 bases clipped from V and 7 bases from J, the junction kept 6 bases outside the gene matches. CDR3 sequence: CASREGQNNSPLHF. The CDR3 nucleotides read TGTGCCAGCAGAGAGGGACAGAACAATTCACCCCTCCACTTT.

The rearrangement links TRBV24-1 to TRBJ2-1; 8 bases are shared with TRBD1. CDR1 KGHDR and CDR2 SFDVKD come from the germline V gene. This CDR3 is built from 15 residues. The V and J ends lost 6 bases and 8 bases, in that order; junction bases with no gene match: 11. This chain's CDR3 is CATSPTRGRNDEQFF. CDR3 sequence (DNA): TGTGCCACCAGTCCCACCAGGGGGCGCAACGATGAGCAGTTCTTC.

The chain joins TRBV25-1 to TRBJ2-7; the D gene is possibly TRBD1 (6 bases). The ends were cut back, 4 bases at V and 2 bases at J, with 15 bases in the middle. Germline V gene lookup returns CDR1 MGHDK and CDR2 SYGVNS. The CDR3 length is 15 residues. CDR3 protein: CASSAPRGLPYEQYF. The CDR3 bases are TGTGCCAGCAGTGCCCCCAGGGGCCTGCCCTACGAGCAGTACTTC.

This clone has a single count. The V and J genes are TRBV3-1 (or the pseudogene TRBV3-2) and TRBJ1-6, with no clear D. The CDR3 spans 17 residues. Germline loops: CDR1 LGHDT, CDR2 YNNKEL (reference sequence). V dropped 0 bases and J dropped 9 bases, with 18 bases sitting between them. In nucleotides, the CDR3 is TGTGCCAGCAGCCAAGATTACGGAGGGAAACCTCCTTCACCCCTCCACTTT. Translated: CASSQDYGGKPPSPLHF.

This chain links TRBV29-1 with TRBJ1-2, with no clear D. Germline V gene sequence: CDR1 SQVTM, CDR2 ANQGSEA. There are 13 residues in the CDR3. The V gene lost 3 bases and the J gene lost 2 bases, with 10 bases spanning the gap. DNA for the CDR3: TGCAGCGTTGATGGCAATTCAAACTATGGCTACACCTTC. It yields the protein CSVDGNSNYGYTF.

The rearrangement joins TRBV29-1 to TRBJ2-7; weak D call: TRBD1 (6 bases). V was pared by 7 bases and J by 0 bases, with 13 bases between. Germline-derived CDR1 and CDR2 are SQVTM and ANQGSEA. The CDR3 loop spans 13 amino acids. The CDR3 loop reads CSEGQSISYEQYV. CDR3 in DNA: TGCAGCGAAGGACAGAGTATCTCCTACGAGCAGTACGTC.

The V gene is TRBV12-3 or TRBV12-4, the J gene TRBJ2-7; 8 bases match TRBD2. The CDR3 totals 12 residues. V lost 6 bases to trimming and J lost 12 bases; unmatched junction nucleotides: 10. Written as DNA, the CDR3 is TGTGCCAGCAGCCAAGGACTAGCCCCCCTGTACGTC. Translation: CASSQGLAPLYV.

CDR3 DNA sequence: TGTGCCAGCAGCCACTACCTAACACGGTCGAGTCAGCCCCAGCATTTT. Its protein is CASSHYLTRSSQPQHF. The V and J genes are TRBV6-2 or TRBV6-3 and TRBJ1-5; D remains ambiguous. The CDR3 extends over 16 amino acids. Germline V gives CDR1 MNHEY, CDR2 SVGEGT. V dropped 6 bases and J dropped 6 bases, with 21 bases sitting between them.

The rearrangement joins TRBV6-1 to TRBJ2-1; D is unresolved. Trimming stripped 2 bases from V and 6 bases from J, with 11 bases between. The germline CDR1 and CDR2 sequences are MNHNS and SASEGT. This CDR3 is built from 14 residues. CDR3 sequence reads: CASSENYYSNEQFF. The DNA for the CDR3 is TGTGCCAGCAGTGAAAATTATTACAGCAATGAGCAGTTCTTC.

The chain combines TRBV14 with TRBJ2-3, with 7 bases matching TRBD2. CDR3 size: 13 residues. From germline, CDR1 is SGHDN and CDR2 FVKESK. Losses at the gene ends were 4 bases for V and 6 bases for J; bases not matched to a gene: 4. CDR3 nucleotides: TGTGCCAGCAGCCCGAGACTAGCTGATACGCAGTATTTT. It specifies CASSPRLADTQYF.

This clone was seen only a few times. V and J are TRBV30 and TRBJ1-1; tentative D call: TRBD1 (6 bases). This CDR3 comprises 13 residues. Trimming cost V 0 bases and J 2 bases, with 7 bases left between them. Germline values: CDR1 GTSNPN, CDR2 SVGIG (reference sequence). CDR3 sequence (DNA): TGTGCCTGGAGTGTGGGACACAACACTGAAGCTTTCTTT. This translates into CAWSVGHNTEAFF.

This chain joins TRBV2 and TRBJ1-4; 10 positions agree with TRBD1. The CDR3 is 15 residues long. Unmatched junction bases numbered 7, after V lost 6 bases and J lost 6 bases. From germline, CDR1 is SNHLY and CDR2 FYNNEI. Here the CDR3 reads CASREEGQGYEKLFF. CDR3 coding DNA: TGTGCCAGCAGAGAGGAGGGACAGGGGTATGAAAAACTGTTTTTT. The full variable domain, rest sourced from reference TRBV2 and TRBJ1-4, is EPEVTQTPSHQVTQMGQEVILRCVPISNHLYFYWYRQILGQKVEFLVSFYNNEISEKSEIFDDQFSVERPDGSNFTLKIRSTKLEDSAMYFCASREEGQGYEKLFFGSGTQLSVL.

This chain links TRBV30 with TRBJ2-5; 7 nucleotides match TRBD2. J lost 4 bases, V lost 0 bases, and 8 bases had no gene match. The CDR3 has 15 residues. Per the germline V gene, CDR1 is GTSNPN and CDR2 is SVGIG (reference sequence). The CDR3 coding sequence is TGTGCCTGGAGTGTGGGGCGGACGGGAGGAGAGACCCAGTACTTC. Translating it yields CAWSVGRTGGETQYF.

CDR3 sequence (DNA): TGTGCCAGCAGTAAGTCAATGACTAGCGGGAGTCCCCACAATGAGCAGTTCTTC. This gives the protein CASSKSMTSGSPHNEQFF. V gene TRBV25-1 combines with J gene TRBJ2-1, with 12 bases matching TRBD2. The trim removed 5 bases at V and 5 bases at J, leaving 13 bases unmatched. This CDR3 has 18 residues. The germline V gene has CDR1 MGHDK and CDR2 SYGVNS.

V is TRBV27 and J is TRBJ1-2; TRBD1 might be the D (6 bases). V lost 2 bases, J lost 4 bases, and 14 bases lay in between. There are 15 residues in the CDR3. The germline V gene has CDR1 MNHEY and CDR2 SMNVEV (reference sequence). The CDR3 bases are TGTGCCAGCAGTTTACCCGTGGACAGTCTCTATGGCTACACCTTC. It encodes CASSLPVDSLYGYTF.

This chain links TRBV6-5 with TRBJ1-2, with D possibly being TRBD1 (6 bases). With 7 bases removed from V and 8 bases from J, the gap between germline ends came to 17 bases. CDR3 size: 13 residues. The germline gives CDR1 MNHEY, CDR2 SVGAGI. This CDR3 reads CASTDRPGQGYTF. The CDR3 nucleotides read TGTGCCAGCACCGACAGGCCGGGTCAGGGCTACACCTTC.

CDR3 DNA: TGCGCCAGCAGCTTGGAGGCAGGGCAGAGAGCTTTCTTT. Protein: CASSLEAGQRAFF. The V call is TRBV5-1, the J call TRBJ1-1, with TRBD1 as a possible D gene (5 bases). This CDR3 comprises 13 residues. V shed 0 bases and J shed 10 bases, with 13 bases lying between them. Germline CDR1 reads SGHRS; CDR2 reads YFSETQ.

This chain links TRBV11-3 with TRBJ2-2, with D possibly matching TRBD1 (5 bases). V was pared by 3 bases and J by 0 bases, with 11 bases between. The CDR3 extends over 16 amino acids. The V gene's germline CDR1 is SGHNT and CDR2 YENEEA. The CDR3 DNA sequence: TGTGCCAGCAGCTTTCAGACAGTTTCGAACACCGGGGAGCTGTTTTTT. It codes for CASSFQTVSNTGELFF.

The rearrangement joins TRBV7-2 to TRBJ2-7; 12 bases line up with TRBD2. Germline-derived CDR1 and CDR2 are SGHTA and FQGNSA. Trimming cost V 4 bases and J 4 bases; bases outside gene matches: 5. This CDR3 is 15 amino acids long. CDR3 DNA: TGTGCCAGCAGCTCGGCTAGCGGGAGGGGGTACGAGCAGTACTTC. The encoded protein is CASSSASGRGYEQYF.

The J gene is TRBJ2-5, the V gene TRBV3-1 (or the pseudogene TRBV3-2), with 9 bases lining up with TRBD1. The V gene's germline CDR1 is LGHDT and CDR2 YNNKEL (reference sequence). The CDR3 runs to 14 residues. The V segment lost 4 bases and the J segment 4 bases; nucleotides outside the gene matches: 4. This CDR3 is CASSPTGGRETQYF. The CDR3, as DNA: TGTGCCAGCAGCCCCACAGGGGGCCGAGAGACCCAGTACTTC.

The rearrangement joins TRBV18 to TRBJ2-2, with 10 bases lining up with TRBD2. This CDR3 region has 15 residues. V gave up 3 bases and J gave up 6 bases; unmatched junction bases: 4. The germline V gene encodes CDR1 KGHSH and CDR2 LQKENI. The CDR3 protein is CASSPPAGGPGELFF. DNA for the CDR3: TGTGCCAGCTCACCCCCAGCGGGAGGGCCCGGGGAGCTGTTTTTT.